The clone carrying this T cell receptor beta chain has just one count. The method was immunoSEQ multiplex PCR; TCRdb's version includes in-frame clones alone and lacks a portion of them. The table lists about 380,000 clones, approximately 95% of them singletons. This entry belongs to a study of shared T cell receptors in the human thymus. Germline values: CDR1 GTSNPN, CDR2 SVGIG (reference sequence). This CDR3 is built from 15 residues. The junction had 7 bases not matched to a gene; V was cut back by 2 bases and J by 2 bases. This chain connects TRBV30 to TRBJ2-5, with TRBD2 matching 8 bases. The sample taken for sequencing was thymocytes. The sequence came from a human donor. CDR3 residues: CAWSLGLAPQETQYF. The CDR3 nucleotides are TGTGCCTGGAGTCTCGGACTAGCCCCTCAAGAGACCCAGTACTTC.